This T cell receptor beta chain was sequenced in a study of cytomegalovirus exposure and HLA in healthy donors. Findings and caveats of the study: In vitro work confirmed that three CMV-associated chains recognize CMV antigens. A link between a missense DCLRE1C variant and TCR beta V- and J-gene trimming emerged from a later analysis. Accurate HLA-A and HLA-B prediction from TCR beta sequences was reported for most subjects.

The germline gives CDR1 SGDLS, CDR2 YYNGEE. Trimming shortened V by 0 bases and J by 3 bases, and 7 bases separated the two germline ends. This CDR3 spans 14 amino acids. Vbeta (60) and Jbeta (13) primers were used in the PCR. This table comes from immunoSEQ multiplex PCR, and its TCRdb copy is limited to in-frame clones, with some not included. The table lists around 120,000 clones, 70% to 80% of them singletons. This clone turned up a few times. Its antigen remains unidentified. This sequence originates from a woman aged 55-70 years in good health and CMV-seropositive. Sequences were obtained from PBMCs. The chain has TRBV9 and TRBJ1-3; D gene unclear. CDR3 sequence: CASSVGEGGNTIYF. The CDR3 bases are TGTGCCAGCAGCGTAGGTGAGGGTGGAAACACCATATATTTT. Filled out from reference TRBV9 and TRBJ1-3, the complete variable domain reads DSGVTQTPKHLITATGQRVTLRCSPRSGDLSVYWYQQSLDQGLQFLIQYYNGEERAKGNILERFSAQQFPDLHSELNLSSLELGDSALYFCASSVGEGGNTIYFGEGSWLTVV.